A single sample gave rise to the 20 T cell receptor beta chains below, sequenced in a study of blood T cell repertoires in COVID-19 (dated by TCRdb to 2020 to 2022). Library prep was done by the immunoSEQ multiplex PCR assay. The table was pulled from immuneACCESS by TCRdb, which kept in-frame rearrangements only. Such tables lose some clones; where checked, under half of the loss comes from unresolved V genes, and the rest has no known cause. The sample includes 200,000 to 300,000 clones, with about 89% observed a single time. In total, the top ten clones hold under 2.5% of the sample. The sequencing input was peripheral blood. These TCRs come from a woman between 45 and 60 years old with acute or convalescent COVID-19.

This clone was found a few times. CDR3 DNA: TGTGCCAGCTCAAGGGGGATAGCGGGAGTTCACAATGAGCAGTTCTTC. Residues: CASSRGIAGVHNEQFF. The chain couples TRBV18 to TRBJ2-1; 9 bases are a match to TRBD2. The J segment lost 5 bases and the V segment lost 5 bases, leaving 10 bases of the junction unmatched. This CDR3 is built from 16 residues. CDR1 KGHSH and CDR2 LQKENI come from the germline V gene.

This clone has only one observation. The V call is TRBV5-1, the J call TRBJ2-2; 10 nucleotides align to TRBD1. The germline gives CDR1 SGHRS, CDR2 YFSETQ. V dropped 4 bases and J dropped 4; count of bases not matched to a gene: 7. CDR3 size: 16 residues. The CDR3 sequence: CASSPTGGAGTGELFF. In nucleotides, the CDR3 is TGCGCCAGCAGCCCGACAGGGGGCGCAGGCACCGGGGAGCTGTTTTTT.

The V and J genes are TRBV7-2 and TRBJ2-5; TRBD2 agrees at 13 bases. This CDR3 has 16 residues. The germline V gene has CDR1 SGHTA and CDR2 FQGNSA. Unmatched junction bases numbered 7, after V lost 4 bases and J lost 5 bases. CDR3 sequence (DNA): TGTGCCAGCAGCTCTGGACTAGCGGGAGTGCGCGAGACCCAGTACTTC. Protein product: CASSSGLAGVRETQYF.

The chain has TRBV30 and TRBJ1-2; maybe TRBD1 (5 bases). V gave up 6 bases and J gave up 2 bases, with 16 bases separating them. The CDR3 sequence is 14 residues long. The V gene's germline CDR1 is GTSNPN and CDR2 SVGIG (reference sequence). The CDR3 DNA follows: TGTGCCTGTTACCGCAGGGCGGGGAACTATGGCTACACCTTC. As protein: CACYRRAGNYGYTF.

The V gene is TRBV7-9, the J gene TRBJ2-7; 8 positions match TRBD1. Germline CDR1 SEHNR, CDR2 FQNEAQ (reference sequence). The CDR3 contains 13 residues. V dropped 3 bases and J dropped 5; count of bases not matched to a gene: 3. The CDR3 is CASSLAGGDEQYF. For the CDR3, the DNA is TGTGCCAGCAGCTTGGCAGGGGGCGACGAGCAGTACTTC.

The gene calls are TRBV5-1 and TRBJ2-1, with 8 nucleotides matching TRBD1. The CDR3 has 13 amino acids. V gave up 4 bases and J gave up 5 bases; unmatched junction bases: 2. From germline, CDR1 is SGHRS and CDR2 YFSETQ. In nucleotides, the CDR3 is TGCGCCAGCAGCCTGGGACAGGACAATGAGCAGTTCTTC. Its translation: CASSLGQDNEQFF.

The table lists this clone with a few counts. The gene calls are TRBV28 and TRBJ2-7; 10 nucleotides line up with TRBD2. Germline lookup yields CDR1 MDHEN and CDR2 SYDVKM. V trimming: 6 bases; J trimming: 0 bases; junction bases outside the gene matches: 8. The CDR3 is made up of 16 amino acids. In nucleotides, the CDR3 is TGTGCCAGCAGCGAAACTAGCGGGATAACCTCCTACGAGCAGTACTTC. It translates to CASSETSGITSYEQYF.

The rearrangement joins TRBV28 to TRBJ1-1; 8 bases map to TRBD1. Trimming took 4 bases from V and 4 from J; bases not matched to a gene: 5. Germline V lookup: CDR1 MDHEN, CDR2 SYDVKM. The CDR3 spans 14 residues. Here the CDR3 DNA reads TGTGCCAGCAGTTCACCAGGGGGCATCACTGAAGCTTTCTTT. Translation gives CASSSPGGITEAFF.

V usage is TRBV5-1 and J usage is TRBJ1-1; D remains ambiguous. This CDR3 region has 13 residues. V lost 0 bases to trimming and J lost 3 bases, with 6 bases between them. Germline-derived CDR1 and CDR2 are SGHRS and YFSETQ. CDR3 coding DNA: TGCGCCAGCAGCTTGGAGCTTGACACTGAAGCTTTCTTT. Translated: CASSLELDTEAFF.

The chain has TRBV7-9 and TRBJ1-6; D is uncertain. The germline CDR1 and CDR2 sequences are SEHNR and FQNEAQ (reference sequence). CDR3 length equals 13 residues. V was pared by 5 bases and J by 10 bases, with 12 bases between. This CDR3 is CASSLEGVSPLHF. DNA of the CDR3: TGTGCCAGCAGCCTAGAGGGAGTCTCACCCCTCCACTTT.

This clone was picked up a small number of times. The chain couples TRBV7-3 to TRBJ2-2; TRBD1 is a possible D gene (5 bases). Between the trimmed V and J ends, which lost 3 bases and 6 bases, there was a span of 11 bases. CDR1 is SGHTA, CDR2 FQGTGA, per germline. This CDR3 region has 14 residues. This CDR3 reads CASSLIGDSGELFF. CDR3 DNA: TGTGCCAGCAGCTTGATAGGGGATTCCGGGGAGCTGTTTTTT.

The chain has TRBV7-2 and TRBJ2-2, with a weak D call TRBD1 (5 bases). The germline CDR1 and CDR2 sequences are SGHTA and FQGNSA. V was trimmed by 3 bases and J by 4 bases, leaving 15 bases between them. The CDR3 consists of 16 residues. The CDR3 sequence: CASSLSRVDSTGELFF. The CDR3, as DNA: TGTGCCAGCAGCTTGAGCAGGGTTGACTCCACCGGGGAGCTGTTTTTT.

This rearrangement joins TRBV6-6 to TRBJ1-2; D remains ambiguous. With 5 bases removed from V and 8 bases from J, the gap between germline ends came to 15 bases. Germline V gene lookup returns CDR1 MNHNY and CDR2 SVGAGI (reference sequence). This CDR3 contains 13 residues. The DNA for the CDR3 is TGTGCCAGCAGTCGGGAACAGATTTCGGGCTACACCTTC. Its translation: CASSREQISGYTF.

V usage is TRBV3-1 (or the pseudogene TRBV3-2) and J usage is TRBJ2-7; TRBD1 matches at 9 bases. The germline gives CDR1 LGHDT, CDR2 YNNKEL (reference sequence). There are 15 residues in the CDR3. J was trimmed by 6 bases and V by 4 bases; bases with no gene match: 10. The CDR3 DNA sequence: TGTGCCAGCAGCCCGGGACAGGGCTCCGTCGCCGAGCAGTACTTC. As protein: CASSPGQGSVAEQYF.

Remarks on this clone: The identical CDR3 is also encoded by other nucleotide sequences in the sample. The chain has TRBV6-2 or TRBV6-3 and TRBJ2-7; D is unresolved. The CDR3 loop spans 12 amino acids. V lost 6 bases, J lost 0 bases, and 6 bases lay in between. CDR1 and CDR2 from the germline V gene are MNHEY and SVGEGT. The CDR3 nucleotides read TGTGCCAGCAGCGTTAGCTCCTACGAGCAGTACTTC. Amino acid sequence: CASSVSSYEQYF.

V gene TRBV6-5 combines with J gene TRBJ2-1, with 7 bases fitting TRBD1. After removal of 2 bases from V and 5 bases from J, the junction contained 3 bases not matched to a gene. CDR1 and CDR2 from the germline V gene are MNHEY and SVGAGI. This CDR3 region has 14 residues. The CDR3 coding sequence is TGTGCCAGCAGTTACGAGGGACAGAACAATGAGCAGTTCTTC. Encoded protein: CASSYEGQNNEQFF.

The V gene is TRBV9, the J gene TRBJ1-5; D is possibly TRBD1 (5 bases). The CDR3 runs 14 residues. Trimming left V 3 bases short and J 2 bases short, with 9 bases between. Germline assignment: CDR1 SGDLS and CDR2 YYNGEE. The DNA for the CDR3 is TGTGCCAGCAGCGCGGGGGTGGGCAATCAGCCCCAGCATTTT. Protein sequence: CASSAGVGNQPQHF.

This clone has a handful of counts. The V call is TRBV19, the J call TRBJ2-7, with TRBD2 matching over 11 bases. The CDR3 totals 14 residues. Losses at the gene ends were 5 bases for V and 2 bases for J; bases not matched to a gene: 2. CDR1 and CDR2 (germline): LNHDA, SQIVND (reference sequence). The CDR3 coding sequence is TGTGCCAGTAGTGGGGGACTAGCGGCCTACGAGCAGTACTTC. Residues: CASSGGLAAYEQYF. Together with reference TRBV19 and TRBJ2-7, the CDR3 gives the full variable domain: DGGITQSPKYLFRKEGQNVTLSCEQNLNHDAMYWYRQDPGQGLRLIYYSQIVNDFQKGDIAEGYSVSREKKESFPLTVTSAQKNPTAFYLCASSGGLAAYEQYFGPGTRLTVT.

The rearrangement links TRBV7-3 to TRBJ2-3; possible D gene TRBD2, 5 bases. V was trimmed by 3 bases and J by 0 bases, leaving 10 bases between them. Germline CDR1 is SGHTA and CDR2 is FQGTGA. The CDR3 is made up of 15 amino acids. The CDR3 reads CASSLRGGSTDTQYF. For the CDR3, the DNA is TGTGCCAGCAGCTTGAGAGGCGGGAGCACAGATACGCAGTATTTT.

This clone was seen once. The rearrangement links TRBV7-2 to TRBJ1-5, with TRBD1 as a possible D gene (6 bases). This CDR3 spans 15 amino acids. Trimming took 2 bases from V and 6 from J, leaving 14 bases between them. The germline CDR1 and CDR2 sequences are SGHTA and FQGNSA. Here the CDR3 DNA reads TGTGCCAGCAGCTTAACGCAGGGGATCGGTCAGCCCCAGCATTTT. Encoded protein: CASSLTQGIGQPQHF.